One sample yielded the 10 T cell receptor beta chains listed below, sequenced in a study of blood T cell repertoires in COVID-19. Clones were sequenced by immunoSEQ multiplex PCR, and TCRdb holds only the in-frame ones, with some missing. In the table there are fewer than 250,000 clones, about 94% of which are singletons. Material: peripheral blood. The receptors here all came from a man between 60 and 75 years old with COVID-19, enrolled during active disease.

The rearrangement joins TRBV6-2 or TRBV6-3 to TRBJ2-5; 8 positions match TRBD1. V was clipped by 5 bases and J by 5 bases; unmatched bases: 4. The CDR3 is 13 residues long. Germline lookup yields CDR1 MNHEY and CDR2 SVGEGT. CDR3 residues: CASSRRGLETQYF. The CDR3 coding sequence is TGTGCCAGCAGTCGCAGGGGGCTGGAGACCCAGTACTTC.

This chain connects TRBV3-1 (or the pseudogene TRBV3-2) to TRBJ2-1, with 7 nucleotides matching TRBD2. The CDR3 sequence is 15 residues long. Germline assignment: CDR1 LGHDT and CDR2 YNNKEL (reference sequence). V lost 1 base and J lost 4; bases outside the gene matches: 4. The CDR3 DNA follows: TGTGCCAGCAGCCAAGGACTAGCAGGGTACAATGAGCAGTTCTTC. Amino acid sequence: CASSQGLAGYNEQFF.

The chain employs TRBV10-3 and TRBJ2-7; maybe TRBD1 (5 bases). V was pared by 3 bases and J by 0 bases, with 15 bases between. This CDR3 spans 16 amino acids. CDR1 is ENHRY, CDR2 SYGVKD, per germline. CDR3 sequence (DNA): TGTGCCATCAGTGATACGGGTTCAGGGAACTCCTACGAGCAGTACTTC. Translating gives CAISDTGSGNSYEQYF.

The chain uses TRBV5-1 and TRBJ2-2; 12 bases match TRBD2. The CDR3 covers 16 residues. Germline CDR1 and CDR2: SGHRS and YFSETQ. V shed 4 bases, J shed 2 bases, and the junction held 3 bases outside the gene matches. The CDR3 here is CASSPTSGGNTGELFF. The CDR3 nucleotides read TGCGCCAGCAGCCCGACTAGCGGGGGAAACACCGGGGAGCTGTTTTTT.

The chain couples TRBV6-5 to TRBJ1-2; the match to TRBD1 covers 7 bases. V gave up 3 bases and J gave up 8 bases; unmatched junction bases: 6. The germline gives CDR1 MNHEY, CDR2 SVGAGI. The CDR3 is 13 residues long. CDR3: CASSYRTGRGYTF. The CDR3 DNA reads as TGTGCCAGCAGTTATCGGACAGGCCGAGGCTACACCTTC.

The CDR3 nucleotides read TGTGCCAGCACCCCATGGGGCGCAGATACGCAGTATTTT. Translated, it gives CASTPWGADTQYF. The chain employs TRBV27 and TRBJ2-3, with a possible D match to TRBD1 (5 bases). V lost 7 bases and J 4 bases, leaving 12 bases between the germline ends. This CDR3 is 13 amino acids long. Germline V gene sequence: CDR1 MNHEY, CDR2 SMNVEV (reference sequence).

The sample holds a few counts of this clone. The chain uses TRBV4-2 and TRBJ1-6, with 7 bases matching TRBD1. Germline lookup yields CDR1 LGHNA and CDR2 YNFKEQ. The CDR3 is made up of 15 amino acids. V was pared by 1 base and J by 7 bases, with 4 bases of the junction left unmatched. The CDR3 DNA reads as TGTGCCAGCAGCCAAGTGCAGGGACAGAATTCACCCCTCCACTTT. Amino acids: CASSQVQGQNSPLHF.

This chain links TRBV6-4 with TRBJ1-1; D gene uncertain. Germline V gene sequence: CDR1 MRHNA, CDR2 SNTAGT. The CDR3 extends over 14 amino acids. V was clipped by 3 bases and J by 3 bases, with 11 bases between them. CDR3 sequence reads: CASSEEVGYTEAFF. CDR3 in DNA: TGTGCCAGCAGTGAAGAGGTCGGGTACACTGAAGCTTTCTTT.

The chain joins TRBV28 to TRBJ1-4; the D is unclear. Germline V gives CDR1 MDHEN, CDR2 SYDVKM. The CDR3 length is 12 residues. V was shortened by 3 bases and J by 6 bases, with 5 bases between the two germline ends. Here the CDR3 DNA reads TGTGCCAGCAGTTTTTCGGATGAAAAACTGTTTTTT. Its protein is CASSFSDEKLFF.

This chain links TRBV6-5 with TRBJ2-1; TRBD2 is a possible D gene (5 bases). The V gene's germline CDR1 is MNHEY and CDR2 SVGAGI. V shed 4 bases and J shed 7 bases, with 17 bases lying between them. This CDR3 is built from 15 residues. This chain's CDR3 is CASSSGSSIGNEQFF. CDR3 DNA: TGTGCCAGCAGTTCGGGGTCATCAATAGGGAATGAGCAGTTCTTC.